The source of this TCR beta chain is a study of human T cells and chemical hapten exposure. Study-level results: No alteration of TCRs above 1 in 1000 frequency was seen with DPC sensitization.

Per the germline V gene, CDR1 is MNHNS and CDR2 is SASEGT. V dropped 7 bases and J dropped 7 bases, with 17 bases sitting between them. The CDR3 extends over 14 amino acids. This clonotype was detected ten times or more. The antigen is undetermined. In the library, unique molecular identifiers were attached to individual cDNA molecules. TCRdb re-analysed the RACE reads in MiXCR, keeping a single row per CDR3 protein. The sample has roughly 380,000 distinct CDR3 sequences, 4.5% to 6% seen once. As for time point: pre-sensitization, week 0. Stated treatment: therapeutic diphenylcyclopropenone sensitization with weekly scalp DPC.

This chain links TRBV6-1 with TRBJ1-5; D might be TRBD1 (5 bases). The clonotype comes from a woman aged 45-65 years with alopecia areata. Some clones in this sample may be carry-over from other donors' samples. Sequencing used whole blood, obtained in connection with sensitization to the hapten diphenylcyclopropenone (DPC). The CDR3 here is CASTPREGPQPQHF. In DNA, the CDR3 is TGTGCCAGCACTCCAAGGGAGGGGCCACAGCCCCAGCATTTT.